These T cell receptor beta chains were read from a single sample in a study of T cell clones after liver transplantation. Measured with immunoSEQ multiplex PCR; TCRdb has only the in-frame clones, and not every one. The table lists 1,300 or so clones, over 30% of them singletons. What these receptors recognize is not known. Sequencing input: CD4+ T cells from cultured PBMCs. The source of these receptors is a human patient who received a liver transplant. Some T cells may trace back to the graft donor. Each CDR3 is given with its conserved first and last residue. D genes are given only for firm matches. Expanded clones are given a class, and other clones once, few, many or no size at all.

-	TRBV6-6	TRBJ1-4	-	TGTGCCAGCAGTTACCGGGGGACCGGGGGTGAAAAACTGTTTTTT	CASSYRGTGGEKLFF
-	TRBV7-2	TRBJ2-5	few	TGTGCCAGCAGCTCCGGAGGAGAGACCCAGTACTTC	CASSSGGETQYF
TRBD2	TRBV7-8	TRBJ2-7	-	TGTGCCAGCAGCCTGACTAGCGGGGGACCCTACGAGCAGTACTTC	CASSLTSGGPYEQYF
-	TRBV7-9	TRBJ1-6	-	TGTGCCAGCAGCCGACTAAATTCACCCCTCCACTTT	CASSRLNSPLHF
-	TRBV5-4	TRBJ2-7	medium-sized	TGTGCCAGCAGACCCGACAGCCGGAGCTCCTACGAGCAGTACTTC	CASRPDSRSSYEQYF
-	TRBV15	TRBJ2-5	-	TGTGCCACCGGGCAACAGGGCGGAGAGACCCAGTACTTC	CATGQQGGETQYF
-	TRBV27	TRBJ1-2	medium-sized	TGTGCCAGCAGTACACCTGGGAGGGCGGGAGGCTACACCTTC	CASSTPGRAGGYTF
TRBD1	TRBV6-6	TRBJ2-1	-	TGTGCCAGCAACCCAAACCCCGGACAGGCGGGCAATGAGCAGTTCTTC	CASNPNPGQAGNEQFF
TRBD1	TRBV7-3	TRBJ2-1	few	TGTGCCAGCAGCTTAGGTGGACAGGGGGTGAATGAGCAGTTCTTC	CASSLGGQGVNEQFF
TRBD1	TRBV6-5	TRBJ1-5	medium-sized	TGTGCCAGCAGTTCAAAAGGGACAGGGCATCAGCCCCAGCATTTT	CASSSKGTGHQPQHF
TRBD1	TRBV28	TRBJ2-7	medium-sized	TGTGCCAGCACCCCTTCGGGCCACCGGACAGGGACGTCTGAGCAGTACTTC	CASTPSGHRTGTSEQYF
-	TRBV30	TRBJ1-5	few	TGTGCCTGGAGTCTACAGGGAAGGCAGCCCCAGCATTTT	CAWSLQGRQPQHF
-	TRBV5-8	TRBJ2-2	few	TGTGCCAGCAGCTCCCAGTTGAACACCGGGGAGCTGTTTTTT	CASSSQLNTGELFF
-	TRBV7-3	TRBJ2-5	-	TGTGCCAGCAGCCGTGGACAGTCGTCGGTCGAGACCCAGTACTTC	CASSRGQSSVETQYF
TRBD2	TRBV2	TRBJ2-3	medium-sized	TGTGCCAGCAGTGAAGCGCTGGGGAGGGGCACAGATACGCAGTATTTT	CASSEALGRGTDTQYF